This T cell receptor (beta chain) was recorded in a study of graft-versus-host responses after intestinal transplantation. Study-level background: Anti-thymocyte globulin served as induction for all recipients, who then took tacrolimus and steroids for 3 to 4 years.

Using immunoSEQ multiplex PCR, the repertoire was profiled, and TCRdb retains in-frame clones only, with some absent. The repertoire holds about 70,000 clones, with around 96% as singletons. Study results and limitations: GvH clones detected in recipient marrow included some appearing first in ileum or blood. Graft-versus-host to host-versus-graft clonal ratios in allografts were high in patients with graft-donor T cell macrochimerism. Early post-transplant HvG declines showed an association with peak circulating GvH clone levels.

To note about this clone: The antigen is undetermined.

Sequencing used unstimulated CD8+ T cells sorted from spleen or lymph node cells, obtained before intestinal transplant. This clonotype was sampled from a human donor who received an intestinal transplant.

CDR3 sequence reads: CASSRASAYVYNEQFF. The CDR3 bases are TGCGCCAGCAGCCGGGCTAGCGCGTATGTATACAATGAGCAGTTCTTC. V is TRBV4-1 and J is TRBJ2-1; D might be TRBD2 (6 bases). Per germline, CDR1 MGHRA and CDR2 YSYEKL. CDR3 length equals 16 residues. Trimming cost V 4 bases and J 4 bases, with 17 bases left between them.